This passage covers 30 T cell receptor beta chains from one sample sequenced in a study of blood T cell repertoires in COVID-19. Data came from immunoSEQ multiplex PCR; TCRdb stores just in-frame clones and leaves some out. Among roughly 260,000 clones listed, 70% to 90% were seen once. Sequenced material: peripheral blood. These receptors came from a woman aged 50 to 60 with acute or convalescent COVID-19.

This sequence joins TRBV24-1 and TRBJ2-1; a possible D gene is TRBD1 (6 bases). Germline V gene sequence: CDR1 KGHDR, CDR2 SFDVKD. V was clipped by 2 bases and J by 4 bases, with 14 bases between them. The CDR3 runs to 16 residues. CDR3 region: CATSDSGTRDYNEQFF. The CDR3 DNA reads TGTGCCACCAGTGATTCCGGGACAAGAGATTACAATGAGCAGTTCTTC.

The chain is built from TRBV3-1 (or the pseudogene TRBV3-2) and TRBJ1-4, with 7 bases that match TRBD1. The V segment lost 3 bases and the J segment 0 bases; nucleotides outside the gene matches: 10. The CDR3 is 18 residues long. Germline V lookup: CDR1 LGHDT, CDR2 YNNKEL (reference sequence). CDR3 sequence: CASSQNTWDSTTNEKLFF. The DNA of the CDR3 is TGTGCCAGCAGCCAGAATACCTGGGACAGCACAACTAATGAAAAACTGTTTTTT.

As DNA, the CDR3 is TGCGCCAGCAGCTTGGTAGCTGGAACAGATACGCAGTATTTT. Its protein is CASSLVAGTDTQYF. The chain carries TRBV5-1 and TRBJ2-3; D remains ambiguous. V was pared by 0 bases and J by 3 bases, with 8 bases between. Germline values: CDR1 SGHRS, CDR2 YFSETQ. The CDR3 covers 14 residues. Using reference TRBV5-1 and TRBJ2-3 for the parts outside the CDR3, the full variable domain is KAGVTQTPRYLIKTRGQQVTLSCSPISGHRSVSWYQQTPGQGLQFLFEYFSETQRNKGNFPGRFSGRQFSNSRSEMNVSTLELGDSALYLCASSLVAGTDTQYFGPGTRLTVL.

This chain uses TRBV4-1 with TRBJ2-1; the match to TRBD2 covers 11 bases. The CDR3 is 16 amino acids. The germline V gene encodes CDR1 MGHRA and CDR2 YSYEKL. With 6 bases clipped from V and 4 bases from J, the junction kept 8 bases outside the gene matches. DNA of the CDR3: TGCGCCAGCAGAGACACAAGACTAGCGGGGTACAATGAGCAGTTCTTC. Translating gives CASRDTRLAGYNEQFF.

This CDR3 reads CASSPRAGTGQETQYF. DNA for the CDR3: TGTGCCAGCAGCCCGAGGGCGGGGACAGGTCAAGAGACCCAGTACTTC. The rearrangement links TRBV28 to TRBJ2-5, with 8 nucleotides matching TRBD1. The CDR3 consists of 16 residues. J gave up 2 bases and V 6 bases, and 11 bases lay outside the gene matches. CDR1 is MDHEN and CDR2 is SYDVKM in the germline V gene.

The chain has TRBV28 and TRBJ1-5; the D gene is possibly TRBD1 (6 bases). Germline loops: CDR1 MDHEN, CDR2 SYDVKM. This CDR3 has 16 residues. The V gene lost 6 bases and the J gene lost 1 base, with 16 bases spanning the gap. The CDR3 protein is CASRGWGGRSNQPQHF. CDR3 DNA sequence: TGTGCCAGCAGGGGATGGGGGGGCCGGAGCAATCAGCCCCAGCATTTT. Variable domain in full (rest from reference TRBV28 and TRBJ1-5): DVKVTQSSRYLVKRTGEKVFLECVQDMDHENMFWYRQDPGLGLRLIYFSYDVKMKEKGDIPEGYSVSREKKERFSLILESASTNQTSMYLCASRGWGGRSNQPQHFGDGTRLSIL.

This CDR3 reads CASSLDKYSTEAFF. CDR3 in DNA: TGCGCCAGCAGCTTGGACAAGTATTCAACTGAAGCTTTCTTT. The chain recombines TRBV5-1 with TRBJ1-1; D uncertain. Germline loops: CDR1 SGHRS, CDR2 YFSETQ. This CDR3 contains 14 residues. V was pared by 0 bases and J by 5 bases, with 11 bases between.

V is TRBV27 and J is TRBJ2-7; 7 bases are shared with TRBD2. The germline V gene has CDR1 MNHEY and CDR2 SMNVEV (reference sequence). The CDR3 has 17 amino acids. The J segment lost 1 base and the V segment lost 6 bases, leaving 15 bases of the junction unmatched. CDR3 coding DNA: TGTGCCAGCAGAGGATTCGGGGCGGGAGTTGGGTCCTACGAGCAGTACTTC. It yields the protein CASRGFGAGVGSYEQYF.

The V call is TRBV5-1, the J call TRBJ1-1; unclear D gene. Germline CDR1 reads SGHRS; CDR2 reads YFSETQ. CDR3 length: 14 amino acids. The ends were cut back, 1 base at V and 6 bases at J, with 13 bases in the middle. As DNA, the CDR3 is TGCGCCAGCAGCTTGATGGCTGGGCCTCCTGAAGCTTTCTTT. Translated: CASSLMAGPPEAFF. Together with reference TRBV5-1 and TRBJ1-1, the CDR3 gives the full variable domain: KAGVTQTPRYLIKTRGQQVTLSCSPISGHRSVSWYQQTPGQGLQFLFEYFSETQRNKGNFPGRFSGRQFSNSRSEMNVSTLELGDSALYLCASSLMAGPPEAFFGQGTRLTVV.

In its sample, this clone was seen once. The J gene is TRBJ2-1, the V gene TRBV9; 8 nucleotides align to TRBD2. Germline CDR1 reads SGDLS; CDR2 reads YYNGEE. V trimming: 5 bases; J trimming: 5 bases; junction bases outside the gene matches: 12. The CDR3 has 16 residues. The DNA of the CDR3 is TGTGCCAGCAGTCAACCACCGGGACTAGGGGACAATGAGCAGTTCTTC. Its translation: CASSQPPGLGDNEQFF.

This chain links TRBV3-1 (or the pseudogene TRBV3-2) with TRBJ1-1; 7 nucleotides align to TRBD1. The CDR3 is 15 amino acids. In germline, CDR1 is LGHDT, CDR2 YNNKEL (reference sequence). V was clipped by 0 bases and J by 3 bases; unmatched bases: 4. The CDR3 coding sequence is TGTGCCAGCAGCCAAGAGGGAAGGGGGCACACTGAAGCTTTCTTT. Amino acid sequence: CASSQEGRGHTEAFF.

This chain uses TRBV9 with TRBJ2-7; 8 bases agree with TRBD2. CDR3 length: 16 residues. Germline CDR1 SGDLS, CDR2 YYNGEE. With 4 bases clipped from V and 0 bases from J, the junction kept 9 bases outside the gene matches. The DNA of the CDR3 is TGTGCCAGCAGCTTCGGGAGGGGGATAGCCTCCTACGAGCAGTACTTC. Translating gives CASSFGRGIASYEQYF.

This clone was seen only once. The CDR3 nucleotides are TGCAGCCTAATGCTAGCGGGAGGAGATACGCAGTATTTT. It specifies CSLMLAGGDTQYF. V usage is TRBV29-1 and J usage is TRBJ2-3; 11 nucleotides line up with TRBD2. Germline assignment: CDR1 SQVTM and CDR2 ANQGSEA. The ends lost 8 bases at V and 5 bases at J; junction bases unmatched: 6. The CDR3 length is 13 residues.

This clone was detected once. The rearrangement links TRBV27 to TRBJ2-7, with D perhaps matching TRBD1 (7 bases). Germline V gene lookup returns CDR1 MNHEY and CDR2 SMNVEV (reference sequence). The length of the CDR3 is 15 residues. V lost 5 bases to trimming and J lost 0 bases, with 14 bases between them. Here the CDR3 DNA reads TGTGCCAGCAGTCCGACCAGGGGGGTCTCCTACGAGCAGTACTTC. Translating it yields CASSPTRGVSYEQYF.

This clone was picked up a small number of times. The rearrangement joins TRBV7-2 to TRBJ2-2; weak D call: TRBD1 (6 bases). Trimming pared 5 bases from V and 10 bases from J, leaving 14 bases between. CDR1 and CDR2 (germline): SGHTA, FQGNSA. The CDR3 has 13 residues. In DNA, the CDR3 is TGTGCCAGCAGCGCTCACAGGGCGGAGGAGCTGTTTTTT. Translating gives CASSAHRAEELFF.

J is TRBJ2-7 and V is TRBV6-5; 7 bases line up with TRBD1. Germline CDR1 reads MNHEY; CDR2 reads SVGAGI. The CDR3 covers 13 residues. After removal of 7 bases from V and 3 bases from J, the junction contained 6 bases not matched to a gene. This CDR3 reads CASIPGQSYEQYF. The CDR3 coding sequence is TGTGCCAGCATCCCGGGACAGAGCTACGAGCAGTACTTC.

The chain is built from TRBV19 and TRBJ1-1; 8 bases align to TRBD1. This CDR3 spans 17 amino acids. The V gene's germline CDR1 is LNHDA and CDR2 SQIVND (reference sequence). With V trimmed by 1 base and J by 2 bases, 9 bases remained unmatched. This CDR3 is CASSIGRGRFLNTEAFF. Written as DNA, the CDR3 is TGTGCCAGTAGTATAGGCAGGGGGCGTTTTCTAAACACTGAAGCTTTCTTT.

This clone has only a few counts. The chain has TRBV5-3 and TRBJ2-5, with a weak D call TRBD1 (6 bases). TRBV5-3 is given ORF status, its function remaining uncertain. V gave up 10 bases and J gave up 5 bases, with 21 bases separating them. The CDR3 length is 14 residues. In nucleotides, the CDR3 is TGTGCCGGGCCAGGAACAGGGATGGCGGAGACCCAGTACTTC. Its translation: CAGPGTGMAETQYF.

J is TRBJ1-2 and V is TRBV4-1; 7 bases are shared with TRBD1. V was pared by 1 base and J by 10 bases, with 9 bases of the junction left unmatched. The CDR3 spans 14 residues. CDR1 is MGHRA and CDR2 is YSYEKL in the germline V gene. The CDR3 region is CASSQATRQGDYTF. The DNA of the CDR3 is TGCGCCAGCAGCCAAGCTACCAGACAGGGTGACTACACCTTC.

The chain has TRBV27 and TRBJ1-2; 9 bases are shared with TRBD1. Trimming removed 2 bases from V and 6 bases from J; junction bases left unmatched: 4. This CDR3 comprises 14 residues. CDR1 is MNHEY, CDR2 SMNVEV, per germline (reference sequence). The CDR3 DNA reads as TGTGCCAGCAGTTTACTACAGGGGGCGGATGGCTACACCTTC. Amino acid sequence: CASSLLQGADGYTF.

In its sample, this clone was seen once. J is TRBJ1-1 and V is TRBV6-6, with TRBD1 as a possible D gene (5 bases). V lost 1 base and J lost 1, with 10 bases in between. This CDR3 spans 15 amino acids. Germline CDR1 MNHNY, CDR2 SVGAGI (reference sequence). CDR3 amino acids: CASSYYDRANTEAFF. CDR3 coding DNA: TGTGCCAGCAGTTACTACGACAGAGCGAACACTGAAGCTTTCTTT.

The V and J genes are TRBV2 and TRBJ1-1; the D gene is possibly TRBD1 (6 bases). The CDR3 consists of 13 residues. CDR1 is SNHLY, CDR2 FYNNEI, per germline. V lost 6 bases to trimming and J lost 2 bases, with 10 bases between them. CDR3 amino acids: CASRGDTNTEAFF. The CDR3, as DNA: TGTGCCAGCAGGGGGGACACCAACACTGAAGCTTTCTTT.

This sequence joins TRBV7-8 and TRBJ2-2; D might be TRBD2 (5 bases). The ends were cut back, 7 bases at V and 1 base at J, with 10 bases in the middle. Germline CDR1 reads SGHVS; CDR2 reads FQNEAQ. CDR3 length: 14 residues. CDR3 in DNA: TGTGCCAGCAAGTCAGCGGTGAACACCGGGGAGCTGTTTTTT. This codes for CASKSAVNTGELFF.

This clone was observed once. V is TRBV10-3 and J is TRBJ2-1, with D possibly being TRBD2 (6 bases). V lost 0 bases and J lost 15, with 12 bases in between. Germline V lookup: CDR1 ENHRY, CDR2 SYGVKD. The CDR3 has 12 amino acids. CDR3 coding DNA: TGTGCCATCAGTGAGTCGAACGGGGGACCGTTCTTC. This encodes CAISESNGGPFF.

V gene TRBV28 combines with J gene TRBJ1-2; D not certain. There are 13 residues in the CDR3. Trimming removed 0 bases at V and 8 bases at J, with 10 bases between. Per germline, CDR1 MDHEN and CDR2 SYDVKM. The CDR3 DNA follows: TGTGCCAGCAGTTTATGGGGGAGTAAGGGCTACACCTTC. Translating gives CASSLWGSKGYTF.

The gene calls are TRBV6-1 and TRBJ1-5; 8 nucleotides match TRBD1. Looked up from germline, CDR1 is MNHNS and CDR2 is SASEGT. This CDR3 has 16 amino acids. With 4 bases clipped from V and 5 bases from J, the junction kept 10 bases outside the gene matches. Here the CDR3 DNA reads TGTGCCAGCAGTGCCACAGGGGGAGGGGGTGATCAGCCCCAGCATTTT. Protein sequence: CASSATGGGGDQPQHF.

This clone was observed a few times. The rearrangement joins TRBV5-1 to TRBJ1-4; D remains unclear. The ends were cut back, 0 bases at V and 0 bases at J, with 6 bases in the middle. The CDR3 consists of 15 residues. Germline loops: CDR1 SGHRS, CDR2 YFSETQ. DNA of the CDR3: TGCGCCAGCAGCTTGGCAGGCGCAACTAATGAAAAACTGTTTTTT. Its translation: CASSLAGATNEKLFF.

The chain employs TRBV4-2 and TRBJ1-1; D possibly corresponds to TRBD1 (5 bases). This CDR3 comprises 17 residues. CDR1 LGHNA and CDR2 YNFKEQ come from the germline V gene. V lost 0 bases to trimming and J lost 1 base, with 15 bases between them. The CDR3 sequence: CASSQDVAGQGNTEAFF. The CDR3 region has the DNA TGTGCCAGCAGCCAAGATGTGGCGGGGCAGGGGAACACTGAAGCTTTCTTT.

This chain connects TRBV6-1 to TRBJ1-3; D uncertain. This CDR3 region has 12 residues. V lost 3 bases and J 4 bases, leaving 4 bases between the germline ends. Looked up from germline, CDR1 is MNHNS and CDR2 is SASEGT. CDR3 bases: TGTGCCAGCAGTGACCTAGGAAACACCATATATTTT. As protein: CASSDLGNTIYF.

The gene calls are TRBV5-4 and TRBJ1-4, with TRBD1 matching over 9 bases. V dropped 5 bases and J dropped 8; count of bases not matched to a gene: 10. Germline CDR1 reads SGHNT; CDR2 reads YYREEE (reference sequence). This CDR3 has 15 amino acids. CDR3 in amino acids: CASRTGTGSDEKLFF. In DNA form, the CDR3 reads TGTGCCAGCAGGACCGGGACAGGGTCTGACGAAAAACTGTTTTTT.